The rows below give T cell receptor beta chains drawn from one sample of a study of T-cell memory formation after mild COVID-19. MiXCR, run by TCRdb on the 5' RACE reads, gives a single entry per CDR3 protein. The sample holds approximately 260,000 distinct CDR3 sequences, 15% to 20% seen once. Material for sequencing was PBMCs or a T cell subset sorted from them (not recorded which). The receptors originated from a man younger than 30 who had mild COVID-19 (a few samples of this study predate the infection). Cell type and time point are not known. The CDR3 runs from the conserved cysteine through the conserved F or W. D genes are given only for firm matches. Size values are once, few and many counts, or a class for expanded clones, and some rows have none.

clone size: NA
J gene: TRBJ2-7
V gene: TRBV18
CDR3 length: 16
D gene: TRBD1
CDR3 DNA: TGTGCCAGCTCACCACGAGGGACAGGAGGCACCTACGAGCAGTACTTC
CDR3 protein: CASSPRGTGGTYEQYF

clone size: many
J gene: TRBJ1-4
V gene: TRBV7-8
CDR3 length: 19
D gene: NA
CDR3 DNA: TGTGCCAGCAGCCCCCGGGACACAATTTCCCCGCTAACTAATGAAAAACTGTTTTTT
CDR3 protein: CASSPRDTISPLTNEKLFF

clone size: few
J gene: TRBJ1-1
V gene: TRBV19
CDR3 length: 13
D gene: NA
CDR3 DNA: TGTGCCAGTAGGAGGACAGAGAACACTGAAGCTTTCTTT
CDR3 protein: CASRRTENTEAFF

clone size: NA
J gene: TRBJ1-6
V gene: TRBV20-1
CDR3 length: 15
D gene: TRBD1
CDR3 DNA: TGCAGTGCTAGACATCAGGGGGCCGGGGGTTCACCCCTCCACTTT
CDR3 protein: CSARHQGAGGSPLHF

clone size: many
J gene: TRBJ1-5
V gene: TRBV7-2
CDR3 length: 14
D gene: NA
CDR3 DNA: TGTGCCAGCAGCCGGGGGGGTGGCAATCAGCCCCAGCATTTT
CDR3 protein: CASSRGGGNQPQHF

clone size: NA
J gene: TRBJ1-5
V gene: TRBV5-1
CDR3 length: 15
D gene: NA
CDR3 DNA: TGCGCCAGCAGCTTAGGGGCCGCCCTTGATCAGCCCCAGCATTTT
CDR3 protein: CASSLGAALDQPQHF

clone size: few
J gene: TRBJ2-2
V gene: TRBV9
CDR3 length: 15
D gene: NA
CDR3 DNA: TGTGCCAGCAGCGTAGACTTAAGAGAGCTCGGGGAGCTGTTTTTT
CDR3 protein: CASSVDLRELGELFF

clone size: NA
J gene: TRBJ1-5
V gene: TRBV7-2
CDR3 length: 14
D gene: NA
CDR3 DNA: TGTGCCAGCAGCTTAATGGGGGTTGATCAGCCCCAGCATTTT
CDR3 protein: CASSLMGVDQPQHF

clone size: few
J gene: TRBJ2-3
V gene: TRBV5-1
CDR3 length: 14
D gene: TRBD2
CDR3 DNA: TGCGCCAGCAGCTTCCTAGCGGGGACAGATACGCAGTATTTT
CDR3 protein: CASSFLAGTDTQYF

clone size: NA
J gene: TRBJ1-5
V gene: TRBV4-2
CDR3 length: 15
D gene: TRBD1
CDR3 DNA: TGTGCCAGCAGCCAAGCTGACAGGGCGAGTCAGCCCCAGCATTTT
CDR3 protein: CASSQADRASQPQHF

clone size: NA
J gene: TRBJ2-2
V gene: TRBV28
CDR3 length: 16
D gene: NA
CDR3 DNA: TGTGCCAGCAGTTTATGGCAGCTTATGAACACCGGGGAGCTGTTTTTT
CDR3 protein: CASSLWQLMNTGELFF

clone size: NA
J gene: TRBJ2-7
V gene: TRBV4-1
CDR3 length: 12
D gene: NA
CDR3 DNA: TGCGCCAGCAGCCGCTCTACCGGGATAAGGTACTTC
CDR3 protein: CASSRSTGIRYF

clone size: few
J gene: TRBJ1-2
V gene: TRBV7-2
CDR3 length: 15
D gene: NA
CDR3 DNA: TGTGCCAGCAGCTTGGAGAGAGGGCGACCCTATGGCTACACCTTC
CDR3 protein: CASSLERGRPYGYTF

clone size: few
J gene: TRBJ2-3
V gene: TRBV4-1
CDR3 length: 11
D gene: NA
CDR3 DNA: TGCGCCAGCAGCCAAGACGGTACGCAGTATTTT
CDR3 protein: CASSQDGTQYF

clone size: NA
J gene: TRBJ1-5
V gene: TRBV6-1
CDR3 length: 15
D gene: NA
CDR3 DNA: TGTGCCAGCAGTGAAAGGTTTTATAGCAATCAGCCCCAGCATTTT
CDR3 protein: CASSERFYSNQPQHF

clone size: few
J gene: TRBJ2-5
V gene: TRBV7-3
CDR3 length: 14
D gene: NA
CDR3 DNA: TGCGCCAGCAGCTCTGGTGGGTACCAAGAGACCCAGTACTTC
CDR3 protein: CASSSGGYQETQYF

clone size: few
J gene: TRBJ2-3
V gene: TRBV5-1
CDR3 length: 14
D gene: TRBD2
CDR3 DNA: TGCGCCAGCTGGACTAGCGGGGTAAGAGATACGCAGTATTTT
CDR3 protein: CASWTSGVRDTQYF

clone size: NA
J gene: TRBJ1-1
V gene: TRBV3-1
CDR3 length: 14
D gene: NA
CDR3 DNA: TGTGCCAGCAGCCAGATGGAAAGGAACACTGAAGCTTTCTTT
CDR3 protein: CASSQMERNTEAFF

clone size: few
J gene: TRBJ2-5
V gene: TRBV6-5
CDR3 length: 14
D gene: NA
CDR3 DNA: TGTGCCAGCAGTTTGACACGTCCTTCTGAGACCCAGTACTTC
CDR3 protein: CASSLTRPSETQYF

clone size: medium-sized
J gene: TRBJ2-3
V gene: TRBV12-3/TRBV12-4
CDR3 length: 14
D gene: TRBD2
CDR3 DNA: TGTGCCAGCAGTTTGGGACTAGGGTTCGATACGCAGTATTTT
CDR3 protein: CASSLGLGFDTQYF